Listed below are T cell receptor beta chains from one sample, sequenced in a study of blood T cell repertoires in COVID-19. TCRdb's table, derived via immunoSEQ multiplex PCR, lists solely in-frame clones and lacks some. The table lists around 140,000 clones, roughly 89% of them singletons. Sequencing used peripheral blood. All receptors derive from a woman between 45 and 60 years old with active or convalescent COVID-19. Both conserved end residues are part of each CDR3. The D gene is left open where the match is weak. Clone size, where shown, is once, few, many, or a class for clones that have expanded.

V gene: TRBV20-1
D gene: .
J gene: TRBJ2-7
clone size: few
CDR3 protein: CSARDLYEQYF
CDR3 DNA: TGCAGTGCTAGAGATTTATACGAGCAGTACTTC

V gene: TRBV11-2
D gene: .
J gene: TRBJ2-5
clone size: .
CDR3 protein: CASSLDREQAGRETQYF
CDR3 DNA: TGTGCCAGCAGCTTAGATAGGGAACAGGCGGGGCGAGAGACCCAGTACTTC

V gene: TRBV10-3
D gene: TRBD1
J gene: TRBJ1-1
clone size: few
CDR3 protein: CAIRPGQGAPNTEAFF
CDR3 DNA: TGTGCCATCAGGCCGGGACAGGGAGCGCCCAACACTGAAGCTTTCTTT

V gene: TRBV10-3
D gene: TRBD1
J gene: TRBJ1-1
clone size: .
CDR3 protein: CAVSTGTANTEAFF
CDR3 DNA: TGTGCCGTATCCACCGGGACAGCAAACACTGAAGCTTTCTTT

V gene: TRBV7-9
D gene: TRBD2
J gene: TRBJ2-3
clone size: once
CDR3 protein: CASSLRVAGITDTQYF
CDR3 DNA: TGTGCCAGCAGCCTTAGGGTAGCGGGGATCACAGATACGCAGTATTTT

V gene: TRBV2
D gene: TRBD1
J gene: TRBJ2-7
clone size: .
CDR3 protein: CASSEAPGQGTYEQYF
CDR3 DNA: TGTGCCAGCAGTGAAGCTCCCGGACAGGGTACCTACGAGCAGTACTTC

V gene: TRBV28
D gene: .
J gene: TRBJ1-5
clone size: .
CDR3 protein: CASSPVPRQPQHF
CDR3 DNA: TGTGCCAGCAGCCCCGTGCCGCGGCAGCCCCAGCATTTT

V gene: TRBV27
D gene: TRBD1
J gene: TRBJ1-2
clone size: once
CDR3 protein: CASSSSDRGGYGYTF
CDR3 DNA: TGTGCCAGCAGCTCCTCGGACAGGGGAGGCTATGGCTACACCTTC

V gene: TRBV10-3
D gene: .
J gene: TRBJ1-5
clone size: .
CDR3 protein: CAIGGEGRGNQPQHF
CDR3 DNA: TGTGCCATCGGCGGGGAGGGAAGGGGCAATCAGCCCCAGCATTTT

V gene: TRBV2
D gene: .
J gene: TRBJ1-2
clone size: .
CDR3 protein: CASSEAGRGANYGYTF
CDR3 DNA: TGTGCCAGCAGTGAGGCAGGGAGGGGTGCTAACTATGGCTACACCTTC

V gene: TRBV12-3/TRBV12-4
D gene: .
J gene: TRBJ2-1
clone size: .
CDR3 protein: CASRLQGGEQFF
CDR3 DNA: TGTGCCAGCAGACTACAGGGCGGGGAGCAGTTCTTC

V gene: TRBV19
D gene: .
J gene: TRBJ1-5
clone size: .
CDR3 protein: CASSMVPGWGGPQHF
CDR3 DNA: TGTGCCAGTAGTATGGTCCCAGGGTGGGGAGGGCCCCAGCATTTT

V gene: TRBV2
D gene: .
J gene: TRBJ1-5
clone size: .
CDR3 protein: CASSGQGNQPQHF
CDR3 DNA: TGTGCCAGCAGTGGTCAGGGAAATCAGCCCCAGCATTTT

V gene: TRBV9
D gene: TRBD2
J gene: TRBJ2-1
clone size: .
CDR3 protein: CASSFRLADYNEQFF
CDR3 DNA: TGTGCCAGCAGCTTCCGTCTAGCGGATTACAATGAGCAGTTCTTC

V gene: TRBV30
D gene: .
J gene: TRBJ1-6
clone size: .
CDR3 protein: CAWSVYTGGGSPLHF
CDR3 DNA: TGTGCCTGGAGTGTATATACAGGTGGGGGGTCACCCCTCCACTTT

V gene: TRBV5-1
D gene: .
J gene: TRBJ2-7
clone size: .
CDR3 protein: CASSLEGSSYEQYF
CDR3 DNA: TGCGCCAGCAGCTTGGAAGGGAGCTCCTACGAGCAGTACTTC

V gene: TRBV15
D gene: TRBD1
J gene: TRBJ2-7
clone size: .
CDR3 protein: CATSKPGTAYEQYF
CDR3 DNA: TGTGCCACCAGCAAACCCGGGACAGCCTACGAGCAGTACTTC

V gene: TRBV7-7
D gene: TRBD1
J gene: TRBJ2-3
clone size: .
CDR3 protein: CASSPGGFSTDTQYF
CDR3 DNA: TGTGCTAGCAGCCCAGGGGGCTTTAGCACAGATACGCAGTATTTT

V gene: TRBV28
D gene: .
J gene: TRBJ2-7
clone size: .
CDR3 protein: CASSLQPDRYEQYF
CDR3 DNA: TGTGCCAGCAGTCTTCAACCGGACAGATACGAGCAGTACTTC

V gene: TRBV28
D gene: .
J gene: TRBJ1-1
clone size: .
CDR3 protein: CASPTLGADPTEAFF
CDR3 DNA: TGTGCCAGCCCCACTCTGGGGGCAGATCCCACTGAAGCTTTCTTT

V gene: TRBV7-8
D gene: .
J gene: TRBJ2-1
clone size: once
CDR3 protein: CASSLERWNEQFF
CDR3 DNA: TGTGCCAGCAGCTTAGAGCGTTGGAATGAGCAGTTCTTC

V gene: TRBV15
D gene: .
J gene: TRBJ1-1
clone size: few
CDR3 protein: CATSRYDGGNTEAFF
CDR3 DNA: TGTGCCACCAGCAGATATGACGGGGGGAACACTGAAGCTTTCTTT

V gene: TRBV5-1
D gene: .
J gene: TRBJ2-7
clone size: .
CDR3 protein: CASSFGAVYEQYF
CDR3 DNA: TGCGCCAGCAGCTTTGGGGCAGTCTACGAGCAGTACTTC

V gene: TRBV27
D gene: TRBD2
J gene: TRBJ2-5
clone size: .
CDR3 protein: CASSLLGGGGRMETQYF
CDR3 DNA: TGTGCCAGCAGTTTATTAGGCGGGGGGGGTAGGATGGAGACCCAGTACTTC

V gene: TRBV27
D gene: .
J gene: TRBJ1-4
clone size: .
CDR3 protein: CASKSSGRNEKLFF
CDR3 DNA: TGTGCCAGCAAATCGTCAGGGCGGAATGAAAAACTGTTTTTT

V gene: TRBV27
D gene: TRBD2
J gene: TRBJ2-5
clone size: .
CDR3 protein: CASSLLAGEWETQYF
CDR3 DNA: TGTGCCAGCAGTTTATTAGCGGGAGAGTGGGAGACCCAGTACTTC

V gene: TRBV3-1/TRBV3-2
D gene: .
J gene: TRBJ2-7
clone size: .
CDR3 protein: CASSESNRQYF
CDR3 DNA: TGTGCCAGCAGTGAGTCGAACCGGCAGTACTTC

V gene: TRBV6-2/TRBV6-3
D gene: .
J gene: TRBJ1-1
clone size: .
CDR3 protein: CASSYSMGPEAFF
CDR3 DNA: TGTGCCAGCAGTTACTCTATGGGGCCTGAAGCTTTCTTT

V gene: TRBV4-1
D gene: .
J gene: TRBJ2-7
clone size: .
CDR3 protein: CASSQVAALEQYF
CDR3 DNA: TGCGCCAGCAGCCAAGTAGCGGCCCTCGAGCAGTACTTC

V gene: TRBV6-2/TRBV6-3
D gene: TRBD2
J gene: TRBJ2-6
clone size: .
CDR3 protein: CASSYWGGSGANVLTF
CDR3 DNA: TGTGCCAGCAGTTACTGGGGGGGTTCTGGGGCCAACGTCCTGACTTTC

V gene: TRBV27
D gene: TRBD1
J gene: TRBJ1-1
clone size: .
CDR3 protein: CASSSGQGRGNTEAFF
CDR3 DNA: TGTGCCAGCAGTTCCGGACAGGGAAGAGGGAACACTGAAGCTTTCTTT

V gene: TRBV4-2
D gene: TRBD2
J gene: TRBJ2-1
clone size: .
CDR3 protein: CASSPLAGVLNEQFF
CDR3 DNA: TGTGCCAGCAGCCCTCTAGCGGGAGTCTTGAATGAGCAGTTCTTC

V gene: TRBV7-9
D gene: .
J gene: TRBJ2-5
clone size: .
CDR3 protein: CASSLGQGLRETQYF
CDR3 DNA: TGTGCCAGCAGCTTGGGTCAGGGATTGAGGGAGACCCAGTACTTC

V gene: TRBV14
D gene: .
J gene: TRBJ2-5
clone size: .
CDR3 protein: CASSQGWMREMETQYF
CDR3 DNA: TGTGCCAGCAGCCAAGGGTGGATGAGGGAAATGGAGACCCAGTACTTC

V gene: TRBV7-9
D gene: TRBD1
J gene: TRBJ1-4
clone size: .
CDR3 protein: CASSFSAGTGRGEEKLFF
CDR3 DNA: TGTGCCAGCAGCTTCTCCGCCGGGACAGGGCGAGGAGAAGAAAAACTGTTTTTT

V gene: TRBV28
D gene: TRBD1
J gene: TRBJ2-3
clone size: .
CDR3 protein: CASSSGGQGTDTQYF
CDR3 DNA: TGTGCCAGCAGTTCGGGGGGACAGGGGACAGATACGCAGTATTTT

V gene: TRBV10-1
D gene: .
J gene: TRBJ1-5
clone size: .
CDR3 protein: CASSESSHGHF
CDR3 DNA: TGCGCCAGCAGTGAGTCGAGCCATGGGCATTTT

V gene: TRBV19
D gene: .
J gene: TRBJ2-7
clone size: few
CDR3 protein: CASSFPGTYEQYF
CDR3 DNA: TGTGCCAGTTCGTTCCCGGGGACTTACGAGCAGTACTTC

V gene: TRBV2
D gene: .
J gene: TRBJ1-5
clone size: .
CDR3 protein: CASRDRTAGSQPQHF
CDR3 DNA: TGTGCCAGCAGGGATCGGACCGCGGGCTCGCAGCCCCAGCATTTT

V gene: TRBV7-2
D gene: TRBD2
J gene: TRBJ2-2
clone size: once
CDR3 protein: CASSPSPGLAAGELFF
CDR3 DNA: TGTGCCAGCAGTCCCTCCCCGGGACTAGCGGCCGGGGAGCTGTTTTTT

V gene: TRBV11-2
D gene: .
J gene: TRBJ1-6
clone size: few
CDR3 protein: CASSSGDGALLDSPLHF
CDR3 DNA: TGTGCCAGCAGCTCGGGAGACGGAGCTTTATTGGATTCACCCCTCCACTTT